This paragraph reports one T cell receptor beta chain. Antigen unknown. The CDR3 runs 13 residues. Between the trimmed V and J ends, which lost 10 bases and 0 bases, there was a span of 12 bases. Germline CDR1 is MDHEN and CDR2 is SYDVKM. The source of the sample is a study of cytomegalovirus exposure and HLA in healthy donors. Study-wide points: A missense variant in DCLRE1C was later tied to TCR beta V- and J-gene trimming. An analysis done earlier found most TCR beta V segments productive about 87% or about 30% of the time. Certain sequence variants were highly shared and formed a cluster, and this cluster was likely a sequencing artifact. There were 150 or so TCR beta chains listed as cytomegalovirus-associated.

PCR primers comprised 60 Vbeta and 13 Jbeta primers. Profiling relied on immunoSEQ multiplex PCR, and the TCRdb table lists in-frame clones only, not all of them. Seen in this sample are approximately 82,000 clones; the ten most common clones hold 1.3% to 1.5%. The TCR was taken from a woman aged 55-75 years in good health and CMV-seronegative. The rearrangement links TRBV28 to TRBJ1-1; tentatively, D is TRBD1 (5 bases). Sequences were obtained from PBMCs. As DNA, the CDR3 is TGTGCCACCACCGGGGGGATGAACACTGAAGCTTTCTTT. This gives the protein CATTGGMNTEAFF. Full variable domain (rest looked up from reference TRBV28 and TRBJ1-1): DVKVTQSSRYLVKRTGEKVFLECVQDMDHENMFWYRQDPGLGLRLIYFSYDVKMKEKGDIPEGYSVSREKKERFSLILESASTNQTSMYLCATTGGMNTEAFFGQGTRLTVV.